The source of this T cell receptor beta chain is a study of cytomegalovirus exposure and HLA in healthy donors. Findings of the study overall: In a later analysis, at a false discovery rate of 0.05, approximately 16,000 TCR beta sequences were associated with HLA alleles. When analyzed later, a missense DCLRE1C variant was found to be linked to TCR beta V- and J-gene trimming. Some V segments, including TRBV6-2 and TRBV6-3, were excluded as indistinguishable.

Notes on this clone: Its antigen is undetermined.

V lost 3 bases, J lost 5 bases, and 7 bases stayed unmatched. Germline V gene lookup returns CDR1 SGHVS and CDR2 FNYEAQ. The CDR3 runs 17 residues. The PCR ran on 60 Vbeta and 13 Jbeta primers. Sequencing used immunoSEQ multiplex PCR; TCRdb keeps in-frame clones, though not all of them. The data hold 300,000 or so clones, with about four fifths observed a single time. The sequencing input was PBMCs. The TCR was taken from a woman aged 40 to 50 in good health and CMV-seropositive. The rearrangement joins TRBV7-6 to TRBJ2-1; 13 bases are shared with TRBD2. The CDR3 loop is CASSFSGLAGANNEQFF. CDR3 DNA sequence: TGTGCCAGCAGCTTCAGCGGACTAGCGGGAGCTAACAATGAGCAGTTCTTC. Looking up the rest from reference TRBV7-6 and TRBJ2-1 gives the full variable domain: GAGVSQSPRYKVTKRGQDVALRCDPISGHVSLYWYRQALGQGPEFLTYFNYEAQQDKSGLPNDRFSAERPEGSISTLTIQRTEQRDSAMYRCASSFSGLAGANNEQFFGPGTRLTVL.